Presented here are 27 T cell receptor beta chains from one specimen sequenced in a study of T-cell memory formation after mild COVID-19. TCRdb called the 5' RACE reads again in MiXCR, with one record for every CDR3 protein. The sample carries about half a million distinct CDR3 sequences, roughly 20% recorded once. The sample consisted of PBMCs or a T cell subset sorted from them (not recorded which). The receptors were sampled from an adult woman who had mild COVID-19 (a few samples of this study predate the infection). Cell type and time point are not known.

Comments on this clonotype: The junction differs from germline at one of its ends, possibly a read error. The chain recombines TRBV6-6 with TRBJ2-4, with TRBD1 as a possible D gene (5 bases). CDR1 MNHNY and CDR2 SVGAGI come from the germline V gene (reference sequence). The CDR3 runs to 10 residues. CDR3 protein: CASSYARVHF. CDR3 DNA sequence: TGTGCCAGCAGTTACGCCAGGGTGCACTTC.

This clonotype was detected only once. The chain links TRBV7-8 to TRBJ2-1, with 8 nucleotides matching TRBD1. The CDR3 consists of 16 residues. J lost 4 bases, V lost 5 bases, and 10 bases had no gene match. Germline assignment: CDR1 SGHVS and CDR2 FQNEAQ. This CDR3 reads CASSLLPGQVYNEQFF. In DNA, the CDR3 is TGTGCCAGCAGCCTCCTTCCGGGACAGGTATACAATGAGCAGTTCTTC.

This clonotype was counted between two and nine times. The CDR3 nucleotides read TGTGCCAGCAGCGCGATCACAGGGACTGGTTCACCCCTCCACTTT. It translates to CASSAITGTGSPLHF. The V gene is TRBV9, the J gene TRBJ1-6; tentatively, D is TRBD1 (6 bases). Trimming cost V 3 bases and J 9 bases, with 16 bases left between them. There are 15 residues in the CDR3. Germline CDR1 is SGDLS and CDR2 is YYNGEE.

In its sample, this clonotype was seen a few times. The chain uses TRBV5-5 and TRBJ1-5; 10 bases align to TRBD1. The CDR3 consists of 15 residues. Losses at the gene ends were 3 bases for V and 4 bases for J; bases not matched to a gene: 4. The germline CDR1 and CDR2 sequences are SGHKS and YYEKEE (reference sequence). CDR3 nucleotide sequence: TGTGCCAGCAGCTGGGGACAGGGGCCTAATCAGCCCCAGCATTTT. Its protein is CASSWGQGPNQPQHF.

This clonotype was counted between two and nine times. The gene calls are TRBV7-6 and TRBJ2-5; TRBD2 aligns across 11 bases. Per germline, CDR1 SGHVS and CDR2 FNYEAQ. CDR3 length: 17 residues. The trim removed 5 bases at V and 4 bases at J, leaving 12 bases unmatched. The CDR3 coding sequence is TGTGCCAGCAGCGAAGTAGCGGGGGGGCTGCAAGGAGAGACCCAGTACTTC. It specifies CASSEVAGGLQGETQYF.

This clonotype came up a few times. The chain combines TRBV24-1 with TRBJ2-7, with D tentatively TRBD1 (6 bases). This CDR3 is 17 amino acids long. CDR1 is KGHDR and CDR2 is SFDVKD in the germline V gene. V lost 6 bases to trimming and J lost 3 bases, with 23 bases between them. CDR3 loop: CATSSSRLSDRGYEQYF. The CDR3 region has the DNA TGTGCCACCAGTTCCTCCCGGTTATCGGACAGAGGCTACGAGCAGTACTTC.

This clonotype was found a few times. The rearrangement uses TRBV5-1 and TRBJ2-3; 8 nucleotides line up with TRBD2. The junction had 7 bases not matched to a gene; V was cut back by 2 bases and J by 5 bases. From germline, CDR1 is SGHRS and CDR2 YFSETQ. CDR3 length: 15 amino acids. The CDR3: CASSFRTSPGDTQYF. Here the CDR3 DNA reads TGCGCCAGCAGCTTTCGGACTAGCCCCGGAGATACGCAGTATTTT.

This chain uses TRBV27 with TRBJ2-1; 7 positions agree with TRBD1. The CDR3 spans 14 residues. J was trimmed by 8 bases and V by 2 bases; bases with no gene match: 6. Germline V CDR1 and CDR2: MNHEY, SMNVEV (reference sequence). CDR3 nucleotides: TGTGCCAGCAGTTTAACATGGGACAGCGATGAGCAGTTCTTC. Translating gives CASSLTWDSDEQFF.

This clonotype was picked up a small number of times. The chain carries TRBV6-1 and TRBJ2-7; D ambiguous. V was clipped by 1 base and J by 2 bases, with 9 bases between them. Germline V lookup: CDR1 MNHNS, CDR2 SASEGT. The length of the CDR3 is 14 residues. The CDR3 nucleotides are TGTGCCAGCAGTGAAGAGGACGGAACCTACGAGCAGTACTTC. Translated: CASSEEDGTYEQYF.

The CDR3 loop reads CASKQGINSPLHF. The DNA of the CDR3 is TGTGCCAGTAAACAGGGGATTAATTCACCCCTCCACTTT. The chain has TRBV6-5 and TRBJ1-6; 7 bases fit TRBD1. CDR1 is MNHEY, CDR2 SVGAGI, per germline. The CDR3 spans 13 residues. V was clipped by 9 bases and J by 6 bases; unmatched bases: 5.

This clonotype was observed a handful of times. V usage is TRBV3-1 and J usage is TRBJ1-1, with D perhaps matching TRBD1 (6 bases). V lost 0 bases to trimming and J lost 9 bases, with 11 bases between them. In germline, CDR1 is LGHDT, CDR2 YNNKEL (reference sequence). CDR3 length: 13 residues. The CDR3 sequence is CASSQESRGKAFF. The CDR3 region has the DNA TGTGCCAGCAGCCAAGAATCCAGGGGAAAAGCTTTCTTT.

This clonotype turned up a few times. The gene calls are TRBV9 and TRBJ2-7; 9 positions agree with TRBD2. The CDR3 runs 15 residues. Germline trimming cut 0 bases from V and 3 bases from J; bases unmatched to any gene: 4. The germline gives CDR1 SGDLS, CDR2 YYNGEE. CDR3 amino acids: CASSVGGSGSYEQYF. The CDR3 nucleotides read TGTGCCAGCAGCGTAGGGGGTAGCGGGAGCTACGAGCAGTACTTC.

The CDR3 loop is CAWSGLMGTGVDTIYF. Here the CDR3 DNA reads TGTGCCTGGAGTGGTCTTATGGGGACAGGGGTCGACACCATATATTTT. V and J are TRBV30 and TRBJ1-3; 10 bases match TRBD1. The germline CDR1 and CDR2 sequences are GTSNPN and SVGIG (reference sequence). The CDR3 is 16 amino acids. The junction had 11 bases not matched to a gene; V was cut back by 1 base and J by 8 bases.

This clonotype occurred a few times. One junction end disagrees with the germline gene, perhaps due to a read error. The rearrangement joins TRBV20-1 to TRBJ2-1, with D possibly called TRBD1 or TRBD2 (5 bases each). This CDR3 has 11 residues. The germline gives CDR1 DFQATT, CDR2 SNEGSKA (reference sequence). CDR3 sequence (DNA): TGCAGTGCCAAGGTTGGGGACGTCAGCGTCTTC. Amino acid sequence: CSAKVGDVSVF.

Here the CDR3 DNA reads TGTGCCAGCACACCCCGGGGGATGGCAGAGACCCAGTACTTC. This codes for CASTPRGMAETQYF. The J gene is TRBJ2-5, the V gene TRBV28, with D possibly TRBD2 on 6 matching bases. V lost 7 bases and J lost 4, with 16 bases in between. This CDR3 is 14 amino acids long. Germline lookup yields CDR1 MDHEN and CDR2 SYDVKM.

This clonotype was recorded at least ten times. The rearrangement joins TRBV7-2 to TRBJ2-7; 8 positions match TRBD2. V lost 2 bases and J lost 4; bases outside the gene matches: 7. The CDR3 is 15 amino acids. Germline CDR1 reads SGHTA; CDR2 reads FQGNSA. CDR3 sequence (DNA): TGTGCCAGCAGCTTATCTGCTAGCGGGCAATACGAGCAGTACTTC. Encoded protein: CASSLSASGQYEQYF.

This clonotype was recorded many times. The rearrangement joins TRBV6-2 or TRBV6-3 to TRBJ2-3, with 13 bases aligning to TRBD2. The V gene end was trimmed by 6 bases and the J gene end by 6 bases; junction bases not matched to a gene: 6. This CDR3 contains 15 residues. In germline, CDR1 is MNHEY, CDR2 SVGEGT. This CDR3 reads CASSPRLAGGDTQYF. In nucleotides, the CDR3 is TGTGCCAGCAGCCCCCGACTAGCGGGGGGTGATACGCAGTATTTT.

The chain has TRBV4-2 and TRBJ2-7, with 9 bases fitting TRBD1. This CDR3 contains 15 residues. Looked up from germline, CDR1 is LGHNA and CDR2 is YNFKEQ. The V gene end was trimmed by 4 bases and the J gene end by 6 bases; junction bases not matched to a gene: 10. The CDR3 bases are TGTGCCAGCAGCCCAACCCCGGGACAGGGTACCGAGCAGTACTTC. Translating gives CASSPTPGQGTEQYF.

This clonotype was recorded a few times. The chain carries TRBV5-1 and TRBJ2-7; D uncertain. Germline loops: CDR1 SGHRS, CDR2 YFSETQ. There are 13 residues in the CDR3. V was cut by 0 bases and J by 7 bases, with 11 bases left in between. DNA of the CDR3: TGCGCCAGCAGCTTGGATCCGGGCTGGGAGCAGTACTTC. It encodes CASSLDPGWEQYF.

The chain is built from TRBV12-3 or TRBV12-4 and TRBJ2-5; D may be TRBD2 (6 bases). Trimming cost V 0 bases and J 4 bases, with 9 bases left between them. The CDR3 runs 14 residues. The CDR3 region is CASSLASGGETQYF. DNA for the CDR3: TGTGCCAGCAGTTTAGCGTCCGGGGGAGAGACCCAGTACTTC.

The chain has TRBV7-2 and TRBJ2-1, with 9 bases that match TRBD1. CDR3 size: 18 residues. V shed 0 bases, J shed 3 bases, and the junction held 9 bases outside the gene matches. Germline V lookup: CDR1 SGHTA, CDR2 FQGNSA. The DNA of the CDR3 is TGTGCCAGCAGCTTAGCGTTTACCGGGACAGGGATCTACAATGAGCAGTTCTTC. Protein product: CASSLAFTGTGIYNEQFF. Complete variable domain (other parts from reference TRBV7-2 and TRBJ2-1): GAGVSQSPSNKVTEKGKDVELRCDPISGHTALYWYRQSLGQGLEFLIYFQGNSAPDKSGLPSDRFSAERTGGSVSTLTIQRTQQEDSAVYLCASSLAFTGTGIYNEQFFGPGTRLTVL.

There are a few counts of this clonotype. The rearrangement links TRBV12-3 or TRBV12-4 to TRBJ2-2, with TRBD1 matching over 7 bases. The V segment lost 8 bases and the J segment 5 bases; nucleotides outside the gene matches: 17. CDR3 length: 17 amino acids. CDR3 DNA: TGTGCCAGCGCCCTAGGGAAGTCTCCCAGGGGGACCGGGGAGCTGTTTTTT. It specifies CASALGKSPRGTGELFF.

This rearrangement joins TRBV18 to TRBJ1-1; D uncertain. Trimming left V 3 bases short and J 2 bases short, with 16 bases between. This CDR3 contains 16 residues. Germline CDR1 is KGHSH and CDR2 is LQKENI. The CDR3 loop reads CASSPLIMTLNTEAFF. As DNA, the CDR3 is TGTGCCAGCTCACCCCTGATAATGACACTCAACACTGAAGCTTTCTTT.

There are a few counts of this clonotype. The chain joins TRBV29-1 to TRBJ2-5; tentatively, D is TRBD1 or TRBD2 (5 bases each). The V gene lost 3 bases and the J gene lost 5 bases, with 16 bases spanning the gap. Germline V CDR1 and CDR2: SQVTM, ANQGSEA. The CDR3 consists of 14 residues. CDR3 loop: CSVDQGLPGETQYF. The CDR3 DNA reads as TGCAGCGTTGACCAGGGCCTTCCGGGGGAGACCCAGTACTTC.

There are many counts of this clonotype. J is TRBJ2-5 and V is TRBV7-2; either TRBD1 or TRBD2 may supply D (5 bases each). The CDR3 has 14 amino acids. V was pared by 4 bases and J by 7 bases, with 16 bases between. Germline lookup yields CDR1 SGHTA and CDR2 FQGNSA. The CDR3 nucleotides are TGTGCCAGCAGCTCTGGGCCTTTTGGGGGGACCCAGTACTTC. It yields the protein CASSSGPFGGTQYF.

The chain recombines TRBV7-8 with TRBJ2-1, with 8 nucleotides matching TRBD1. The CDR3 extends over 13 amino acids. Germline-derived CDR1 and CDR2 are SGHVS and FQNEAQ. V lost 5 bases and J lost 10; bases outside the gene matches: 7. CDR3 amino acids: CASSPDREREQFF. The CDR3 DNA reads as TGTGCCAGCAGCCCGGACAGGGAACGAGAGCAGTTCTTC.

This clonotype was recorded a few times. The chain combines TRBV29-1 with TRBJ2-5; D gene unclear. This CDR3 is built from 14 residues. The germline V and J ends were trimmed by 1 base and 2 bases, with 11 bases remaining between them. Germline-derived CDR1 and CDR2 are SQVTM and ANQGSEA. The CDR3 DNA reads as TGCAGCGTTGAAGGCGGCAGCCTTCAAGAGACCCAGTACTTC. Translation gives CSVEGGSLQETQYF.